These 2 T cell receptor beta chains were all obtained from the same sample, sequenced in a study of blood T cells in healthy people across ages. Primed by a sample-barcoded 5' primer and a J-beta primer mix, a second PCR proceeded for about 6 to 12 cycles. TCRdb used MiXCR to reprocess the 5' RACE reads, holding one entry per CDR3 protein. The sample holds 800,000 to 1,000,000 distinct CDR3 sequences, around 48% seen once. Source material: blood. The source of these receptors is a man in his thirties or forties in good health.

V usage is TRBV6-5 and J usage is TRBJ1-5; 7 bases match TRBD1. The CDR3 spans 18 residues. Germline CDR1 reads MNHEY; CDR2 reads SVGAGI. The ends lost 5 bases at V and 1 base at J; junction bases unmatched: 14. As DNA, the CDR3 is TGTGCCAGCAGTAACAGACAGGGCGCCGGCGCGAGCAATCAGCCCCAGCATTTT. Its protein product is CASSNRQGAGASNQPQHF.

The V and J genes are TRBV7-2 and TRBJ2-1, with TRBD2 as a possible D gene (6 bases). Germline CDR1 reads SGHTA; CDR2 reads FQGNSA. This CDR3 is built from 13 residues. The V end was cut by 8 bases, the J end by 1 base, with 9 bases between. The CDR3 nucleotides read TGTGCCAGCGGGGCGGGGTCCTACAATGAGCAGTTCTTC. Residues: CASGAGSYNEQFF.